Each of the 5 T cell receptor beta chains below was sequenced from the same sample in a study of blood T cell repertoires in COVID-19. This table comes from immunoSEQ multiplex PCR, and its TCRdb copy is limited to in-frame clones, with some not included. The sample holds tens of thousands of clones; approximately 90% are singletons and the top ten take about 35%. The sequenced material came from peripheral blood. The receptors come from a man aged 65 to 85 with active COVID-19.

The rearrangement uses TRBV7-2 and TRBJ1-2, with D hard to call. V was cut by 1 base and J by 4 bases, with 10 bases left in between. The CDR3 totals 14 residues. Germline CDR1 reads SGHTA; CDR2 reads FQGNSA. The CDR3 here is CASSLEVGTYGYTF. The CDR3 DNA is TGTGCCAGCAGCTTAGAGGTGGGCACCTATGGCTACACCTTC.

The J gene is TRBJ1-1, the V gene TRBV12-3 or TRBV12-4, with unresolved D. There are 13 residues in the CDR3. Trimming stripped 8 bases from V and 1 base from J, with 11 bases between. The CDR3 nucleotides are TGTGCCAGCCACGGGGTCCAGAACACTGAAGCTTTCTTT. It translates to CASHGVQNTEAFF.

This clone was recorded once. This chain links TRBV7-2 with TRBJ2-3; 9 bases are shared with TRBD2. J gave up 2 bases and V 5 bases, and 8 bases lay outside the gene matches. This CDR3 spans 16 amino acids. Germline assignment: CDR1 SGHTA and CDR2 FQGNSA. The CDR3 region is CASSPRRTSATDTQYF. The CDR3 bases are TGTGCCAGCAGCCCCCGGAGGACTAGCGCCACAGATACGCAGTATTTT.

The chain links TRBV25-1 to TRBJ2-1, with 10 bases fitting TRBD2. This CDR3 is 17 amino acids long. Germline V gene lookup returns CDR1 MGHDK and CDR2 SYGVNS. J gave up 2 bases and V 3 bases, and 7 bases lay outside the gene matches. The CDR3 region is CASSDLLSGGPYNEQFF. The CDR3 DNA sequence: TGTGCCAGCAGTGACCTCCTTAGCGGGGGGCCCTACAATGAGCAGTTCTTC.

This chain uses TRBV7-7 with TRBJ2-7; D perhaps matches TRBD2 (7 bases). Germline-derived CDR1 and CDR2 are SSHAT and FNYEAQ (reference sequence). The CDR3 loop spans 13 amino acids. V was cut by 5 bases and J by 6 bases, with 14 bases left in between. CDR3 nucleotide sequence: TGTGCCAGCAGCCCCCCCGGGGGGCGCGAGCAGTACTTC. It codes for CASSPPGGREQYF.